Sequencing of this T cell receptor (beta chain) was carried out in a study of blood T cell repertoires in COVID-19. Whole-study context: Acute and convalescent COVID-19 samples came from the United States, Italy and Spain.

The CDR3 runs 15 residues. CDR1 and CDR2 (germline): KGHSH, LQKENI. V lost 4 bases to trimming and J lost 5 bases; unmatched junction nucleotides: 6. The table lists this clone with a few counts. How the authors handled the data: Estimation of nucleated cell counts was performed using reference gene primer amplification. Data came from immunoSEQ multiplex PCR; TCRdb stores just in-frame clones and leaves some out. That table furnishes V, J and clone size, whereas the DNA furnished D and trimming. The table has some 120,000 clones, approximately 85% seen once. Source material: peripheral blood. The V call is TRBV18, the J call TRBJ2-1, with 9 bases identical to TRBD1. The sequence derives from a young man with COVID-19, enrolled during active disease. CDR3 DNA sequence: TGTGCCAGCTCACTCGGACAGGGGAACCACAATGAGCAGTTCTTC. Translating gives CASSLGQGNHNEQFF.